Each of the 26 T cell receptor beta chains below was sequenced from the same sample in a study of cytomegalovirus exposure and HLA in healthy donors. Here immunoSEQ multiplex PCR was the method, and the copy in TCRdb shows in-frame clones only, minus some. The data contain fewer than 200,000 clones, around nine tenths of them seen just once; the ten biggest clones take up around 7.2%. Specimen: PBMCs. The receptors shown here come from a man younger than 40 in good health and CMV-seropositive.

This clone has ten or more counts. The genes are TRBV6-1 and TRBJ1-2; TRBD1 is a possible D gene (5 bases). Trimming took off 3 bases at V and 2 bases at J, with 10 bases between the two ends. This CDR3 is 14 amino acids long. Germline lookup yields CDR1 MNHNS and CDR2 SASEGT. The CDR3 reads CASSDNKGNYGYTF. The CDR3 DNA is TGTGCCAGCAGTGATAATAAGGGGAACTATGGCTACACCTTC.

The chain employs TRBV4-1 and TRBJ2-7; D uncertain. The length of the CDR3 is 14 residues. Trimming took 0 bases from V and 3 from J, leaving 9 bases between them. The germline V gene has CDR1 MGHRA and CDR2 YSYEKL. The CDR3 DNA follows: TGCGCCAGCAGCCAAGAACAACGGCTCTACGAGCAGTACTTC. Translation gives CASSQEQRLYEQYF.

V and J are TRBV28 and TRBJ2-1, with D perhaps TRBD1 (6 bases). Trimming stripped 8 bases from V and 10 bases from J, with 18 bases between. This CDR3 is built from 13 residues. Germline V gene data show CDR1 as MDHEN and CDR2 as SYDVKM. CDR3 in DNA: TGTGCCAGCTCAAGTCCGACGGACAGAGAGCAGTTCTTC. This gives the protein CASSSPTDREQFF.

The chain carries TRBV27 and TRBJ2-3; 13 nucleotides match TRBD2. J lost 5 bases, V lost 8 bases, and 4 bases had no gene match. CDR3 length: 14 residues. Germline V CDR1 and CDR2: MNHEY, SMNVEV (reference sequence). The CDR3 nucleotides are TGTGCCAGCCGACTAGCGGGGGGCATAGATACGCAGTATTTT. This gives the protein CASRLAGGIDTQYF.

This rearrangement joins TRBV9 to TRBJ2-1, with 7 nucleotides matching TRBD2. The CDR3 runs to 15 residues. After removal of 1 base from V and 5 bases from J, the junction contained 6 bases not matched to a gene. Germline V gene lookup returns CDR1 SGDLS and CDR2 YYNGEE. In DNA form, the CDR3 reads TGTGCCAGCAGCGTACTGGCGGGGGAACACAATGAGCAGTTCTTC. Amino acids: CASSVLAGEHNEQFF.

The chain joins TRBV6-1 to TRBJ2-7, with D possibly being TRBD2 (5 bases). CDR3 length: 12 residues. V dropped 6 bases and J dropped 2 bases, with 8 bases sitting between them. In germline, CDR1 is MNHNS, CDR2 SASEGT. The chain's CDR3 is CASSTGTYEQYF. The CDR3 DNA sequence: TGTGCCAGCAGCACCGGGACCTACGAGCAGTACTTC.

This clone has only a few counts. The chain uses TRBV6-5 and TRBJ2-1, with D uncertain. Trimming shortened V by 6 bases and J by 4 bases, and 10 bases separated the two germline ends. Germline-derived CDR1 and CDR2 are MNHEY and SVGAGI. CDR3 length: 13 amino acids. The CDR3: CASSKTEYNEQFF. In DNA form, the CDR3 reads TGTGCCAGCAGCAAGACCGAGTACAATGAGCAGTTCTTC.

The chain couples TRBV7-2 to TRBJ2-7; D is unclear. The CDR3 sequence is 14 residues long. V lost 1 base to trimming and J lost 2 bases, with 9 bases between them. Germline V CDR1 and CDR2: SGHTA, FQGNSA. The CDR3 coding sequence is TGTGCCAGCAGCTTAGGATCAGTAACCTACGAGCAGTACTTC. Protein: CASSLGSVTYEQYF.

The chain joins TRBV29-1 to TRBJ2-7; 7 bases match TRBD1. The V and J ends lost 5 bases and 6 bases, in that order; junction bases with no gene match: 10. CDR1 and CDR2 from the germline V gene are SQVTM and ANQGSEA. The CDR3 consists of 13 residues. DNA for the CDR3: TGCAGCGTTCTCCAGGGGGAGAGGCTCGAGCAGTACTTC. Protein sequence: CSVLQGERLEQYF.

This clone was seen at least ten times. This chain joins TRBV19 and TRBJ1-2, with TRBD1 identical over 11 bases. Germline CDR1 is LNHDA and CDR2 is SQIVND (reference sequence). The V and J ends lost 9 bases and 8 bases, in that order; junction bases with no gene match: 5. The CDR3 is 12 amino acids. The CDR3 DNA follows: TGTGCCAGCGGACAGGGGGCAGCCGGCTACACCTTC. It specifies CASGQGAAGYTF.

The J gene is TRBJ2-1, the V gene TRBV7-2; a weak D match, TRBD1 (6 bases). V lost 5 bases and J 6 bases, leaving 8 bases between the germline ends. The CDR3 runs to 12 residues. Germline loops: CDR1 SGHTA, CDR2 FQGNSA. CDR3 DNA: TGTGCCAGCAGCCACAGGGTCAATGAGCAGTTCTTC. Its translation is CASSHRVNEQFF.

The CDR3: CASRARVTSSTDTQYF. DNA for the CDR3: TGTGCCAGCAGGGCCAGGGTAACTTCTAGCACAGATACGCAGTATTTT. This chain connects TRBV2 to TRBJ2-3; D is perhaps TRBD1 (5 bases). Germline-derived CDR1 and CDR2 are SNHLY and FYNNEI. The CDR3 is made up of 16 amino acids. V was clipped by 6 bases and J by 0 bases, with 16 bases between them.

The CDR3 protein is CASSPTQATGTRTYEQYF. In DNA form, the CDR3 reads TGTGCCAGCTCACCCACGCAGGCAACCGGGACTAGGACTTACGAGCAGTACTTC. The chain joins TRBV18 to TRBJ2-7; the match to TRBD2 covers 8 bases. The CDR3 is 18 amino acids. V gave up 3 bases and J gave up 4 bases; unmatched junction bases: 17. The germline V gene has CDR1 KGHSH and CDR2 LQKENI.

The chain joins TRBV6-5 to TRBJ2-5, with D tentatively TRBD1 (6 bases). Trimming removed 4 bases at V and 6 bases at J, with 15 bases between. Germline CDR1 and CDR2: MNHEY and SVGAGI. CDR3 length equals 14 residues. This CDR3 is CASSLYTGHQTQYF. In nucleotides, the CDR3 is TGTGCCAGCAGTTTATATACAGGGCATCAGACCCAGTACTTC.

The chain carries TRBV6-1 and TRBJ1-2; D might be TRBD1 (6 bases). CDR1 MNHNS and CDR2 SASEGT come from the germline V gene. The CDR3 contains 12 residues. Trimming cost V 8 bases and J 7 bases, with 14 bases left between them. The CDR3 DNA reads as TGTGCCAGCGAGGCCAGGGGAGGTGGCTACACCTTC. Amino acids: CASEARGGGYTF.

The rearrangement links TRBV7-6 to TRBJ1-1; D ambiguous. The germline V gene has CDR1 SGHVS and CDR2 FNYEAQ. This CDR3 comprises 13 residues. Trimming shortened V by 3 bases and J by 8 bases, and 13 bases separated the two germline ends. CDR3 in DNA: TGTGCCAGCAGCTTCATTCACGGGGAGGAAGCTTTCTTT. Its translation: CASSFIHGEEAFF.

The V call is TRBV9, the J call TRBJ1-1; 9 nucleotides line up with TRBD1. In germline, CDR1 is SGDLS, CDR2 YYNGEE. The CDR3 runs to 19 residues. Trimming at V came to 0 bases and at J to 5 bases, leaving 17 bases not matched to a gene. The DNA for the CDR3 is TGTGCCAGCAGCGTAGAAGGGGTGGACAGGGGTGAGGCGGGTACTGAAGCTTTCTTT. Protein product: CASSVEGVDRGEAGTEAFF.

The CDR3 coding sequence is TGTGCCAGCAGTCCCGTACACGAGCAGTACTTC. Protein: CASSPVHEQYF. The chain links TRBV6-6 to TRBJ2-7; D is unresolved. V dropped 5 bases and J dropped 5 bases, with 7 bases sitting between them. The CDR3 is made up of 11 amino acids. Germline V gene lookup returns CDR1 MNHNY and CDR2 SVGAGI (reference sequence).

The V gene is TRBV18, the J gene TRBJ2-3; D call uncertain. Per germline, CDR1 KGHSH and CDR2 LQKENI. The V end was cut by 6 bases, the J end by 0 bases, with 7 bases between. The CDR3 has 13 amino acids. Here the CDR3 reads CASSPDSTDTQYF. In DNA form, the CDR3 reads TGTGCCAGCTCGCCGGACAGCACAGATACGCAGTATTTT.

V and J are TRBV10-2 and TRBJ2-1; 14 bases fit TRBD2. This CDR3 spans 15 amino acids. Germline lookup yields CDR1 WSHSY and CDR2 SAAADI. The V segment lost 10 bases and the J segment 7 bases; nucleotides outside the gene matches: 9. The CDR3 DNA reads as TGCGCCACCGGACTAGCGGGAGGCATGCGGAATGAGCAGTTCTTC. Its protein product is CATGLAGGMRNEQFF.

This chain joins TRBV28 and TRBJ1-3; no clear D. CDR3 size: 15 residues. The germline V and J ends were trimmed by 1 base and 2 bases, with 9 bases remaining between them. CDR1 MDHEN and CDR2 SYDVKM come from the germline V gene. CDR3 sequence reads: CASSLLTGAGNTIYF. CDR3 nucleotides: TGTGCCAGCAGTTTATTAACTGGGGCTGGAAACACCATATATTTT.

This clone occurred a few times. The V call is TRBV29-1, the J call TRBJ1-1; unclear D gene. Germline CDR1 is SQVTM and CDR2 is ANQGSEA. V lost 3 bases, J lost 0 bases, and 5 bases lay in between. This CDR3 has 12 amino acids. For the CDR3, the DNA is TGCAGCGTTGAGGCCTTGAACACTGAAGCTTTCTTT. Translating gives CSVEALNTEAFF.

The chain joins TRBV30 to TRBJ2-6, with D uncertain. V gave up 5 bases and J gave up 0 bases, with 17 bases separating them. The CDR3 runs to 17 residues. Looked up from germline, CDR1 is GTSNPN and CDR2 is SVGIG (reference sequence). This CDR3 is CAWGPLGRSSGANVLTF. The CDR3 DNA is TGTGCCTGGGGGCCCCTTGGACGAAGCTCTGGGGCCAACGTCCTGACTTTC.

The CDR3 coding sequence is TGTGCCAGCGGACTAGCGGGAGGGCCGTCTCGAGAGCAGTACTTC. Amino acids: CASGLAGGPSREQYF. This sequence joins TRBV27 and TRBJ2-7; 15 bases line up with TRBD2. J gave up 7 bases and V 8 bases, and 9 bases lay outside the gene matches. This CDR3 has 15 amino acids. Germline lookup yields CDR1 MNHEY and CDR2 SMNVEV (reference sequence).

This clone was seen a single time. CDR3: CASSLGRWTSGANVLTF. For the CDR3, the DNA is TGTGCCAGCAGCTTAGGGCGGTGGACCTCTGGGGCCAACGTCCTGACTTTC. The chain employs TRBV11-2 and TRBJ2-6; D gene unclear. The CDR3 totals 17 residues. Germline loops: CDR1 SGHAT, CDR2 FQNNGV. V was trimmed by 1 base and J by 0 bases, leaving 10 bases between them.

This chain uses TRBV25-1 with TRBJ2-1, with 8 bases aligning to TRBD2. The CDR3 has 17 residues. Germline CDR1 and CDR2: MGHDK and SYGVNS. V lost 1 base and J lost 6; bases outside the gene matches: 11. The CDR3 reads CASSELNEAGASNEQFF. The CDR3 DNA follows: TGTGCCAGCAGTGAATTGAACGAAGCGGGGGCCTCCAATGAGCAGTTCTTC.